This T cell receptor beta chain was sequenced for a study of cytomegalovirus exposure and HLA in healthy donors. General study results and limits: The study designated 164 TCR beta chains cytomegalovirus-associated.

TCRdb keeps only in-frame clones here, not all; method: immunoSEQ multiplex PCR. The data contain fewer than 400,000 clones, 75% to 90% of them singletons. Trimming took 0 bases from V and 1 from J, leaving 12 bases between them. The CDR3 totals 16 residues. Germline loops: CDR1 MRHNA, CDR2 SNTAGT. The study drew the donors from its approximately 120-subject validation cohort, separate from the approximately 690-subject first cohort. Worth noting for this clone: No antigen is known for it.

The sample taken for sequencing was PBMCs. This clonotype was obtained from a woman aged 18-29 years in good health and CMV-seronegative. This chain uses TRBV6-4 with TRBJ2-5, with a tentative D call TRBD2 (6 bases). CDR3 sequence: CASSDSPGEGQETQYF. CDR3 in DNA: TGTGCCAGCAGTGACTCCCCGGGAGAAGGCCAAGAGACCCAGTACTTC.